Listed here are 17 T cell receptor beta chains from one sample, sequenced in a study of blood T cell repertoires in COVID-19. Method: immunoSEQ multiplex PCR; TCRdb's copy keeps in-frame clones and lacks some. The sample shows 100,000 to 150,000 clones, 85% of them seen only once. The sequenced sample was peripheral blood. These receptors were taken from a woman at least 80 years old with acute or convalescent COVID-19.

The table lists this clone with a few counts. The chain employs TRBV2 and TRBJ1-2; 7 bases are a match to TRBD1. The J segment lost 8 bases and the V segment lost 4 bases, leaving 13 bases of the junction unmatched. Germline-derived CDR1 and CDR2 are SNHLY and FYNNEI. The CDR3 covers 15 residues. The CDR3 is CASSVESRGQGGYTF. Written as DNA, the CDR3 is TGTGCCAGCAGTGTAGAATCAAGGGGGCAAGGGGGCTACACCTTC.

The chain recombines TRBV29-1 with TRBJ1-2; no clear D. Trimming took 5 bases from V and 8 from J, leaving 15 bases between them. This CDR3 is built from 12 residues. Germline lookup yields CDR1 SQVTM and CDR2 ANQGSEA. The CDR3 reads CSVSPELSGYTF. CDR3 DNA sequence: TGCAGCGTTTCCCCTGAACTTTCGGGCTACACCTTC.

This chain links TRBV10-3 with TRBJ1-6, with D tentatively TRBD1 (6 bases). There are 15 residues in the CDR3. Germline lookup yields CDR1 ENHRY and CDR2 SYGVKD. The V end was cut by 0 bases, the J end by 6 bases, with 9 bases between. The CDR3 region is CAISESGQLNSPLHF. The CDR3 DNA is TGTGCCATCAGTGAGTCGGGACAACTTAATTCACCCCTCCACTTT.

This clone was seen just once. The chain couples TRBV7-9 to TRBJ2-3, with D uncertain. The CDR3 consists of 14 residues. Germline CDR1 and CDR2: SEHNR and FQNEAQ (reference sequence). V was shortened by 1 base and J by 0 bases, with 5 bases between the two germline ends. The chain's CDR3 is CASSLGVSTDTQYF. CDR3 nucleotide sequence: TGTGCCAGCAGCTTAGGAGTCAGCACAGATACGCAGTATTTT.

The chain joins TRBV5-4 to TRBJ2-1, with a tentative D call TRBD1 (6 bases). V was shortened by 1 base and J by 8 bases, with 10 bases between the two germline ends. Germline-derived CDR1 and CDR2 are SGHNT and YYREEE (reference sequence). There are 13 residues in the CDR3. CDR3 DNA: TGTGCCAGCAGCTTGAGGGGGTTAGATGAGCAGTTCTTC. Its protein product is CASSLRGLDEQFF.

The chain links TRBV7-3 to TRBJ1-1; maybe TRBD1 (6 bases). Trimming removed 5 bases at V and 6 bases at J, with 19 bases between. Germline V gene lookup returns CDR1 SGHTA and CDR2 FQGTGA. The CDR3 has 15 amino acids. The DNA for the CDR3 is TGTGCCAGCAGCCCAGGAAGGGGGTTGTTCGCTGAAGCTTTCTTT. Its translation: CASSPGRGLFAEAFF. The full variable domain, its missing parts supplied by reference TRBV7-3 and TRBJ1-1, is GAGVSQTPSNKVTEKGKYVELRCDPISGHTALYWYRQSLGQGPEFLIYFQGTGAADDSGLPNDRFFAVRPEGSVSTLKIQRTERGDSAVYLCASSPGRGLFAEAFFGQGTRLTVV.

The chain uses TRBV4-1 and TRBJ1-3; D uncertain. The CDR3 runs to 15 residues. CDR1 is MGHRA and CDR2 is YSYEKL in the germline V gene. Between the trimmed V and J ends, which lost 0 bases and 3 bases, there was a span of 9 bases. CDR3 sequence (DNA): TGCGCCAGCAGCCAAGATCCCGGGATTGGAAACACCATATATTTT. Encoded protein: CASSQDPGIGNTIYF.

The chain carries TRBV2 and TRBJ1-5; perhaps TRBD1 as D (6 bases). The CDR3 is 13 residues long. V was trimmed by 7 bases and J by 6 bases, leaving 13 bases between them. Germline V gene data show CDR1 as SNHLY and CDR2 as FYNNEI. CDR3 residues: CASTQGMAQPQHF. The CDR3 nucleotides are TGTGCCAGCACACAGGGAATGGCTCAGCCCCAGCATTTT.

This sequence joins TRBV6-6 and TRBJ1-4, with unresolved D. Germline-derived CDR1 and CDR2 are MNHNY and SVGAGI (reference sequence). The CDR3 runs 13 residues. With 2 bases removed from V and 7 bases from J, the gap between germline ends came to 8 bases. In DNA, the CDR3 is TGTGCCAGCAGTTACGCTATCCTTGAAAAACTGTTTTTT. This sequence encodes CASSYAILEKLFF.

This clone came up a few times. This chain joins TRBV5-4 and TRBJ2-7, with 7 positions matching TRBD2. The CDR3 is 14 residues long. The junction had 8 bases not matched to a gene; V was cut back by 5 bases and J by 3 bases. The germline V gene encodes CDR1 SGHNT and CDR2 YYREEE (reference sequence). The CDR3 protein is CASSPQGGSYEQYF. The CDR3 bases are TGTGCCAGCAGTCCTCAGGGCGGGAGCTACGAGCAGTACTTC.

About this clone itself: Other DNA variants within this sample encode the same CDR3. The chain is built from TRBV11-2 and TRBJ1-2, with D possibly being TRBD1 (5 bases). Germline V lookup: CDR1 SGHAT, CDR2 FQNNGV. The ends were cut back, 1 base at V and 8 bases at J, with 8 bases in the middle. The CDR3 is 12 amino acids. CDR3 region: CASSLAAGGYTF. CDR3 DNA: TGTGCCAGCAGCTTAGCCGCAGGGGGCTACACCTTC.

The gene calls are TRBV24-1 and TRBJ2-5; 8 bases line up with TRBD1. Germline V gene sequence: CDR1 KGHDR, CDR2 SFDVKD. This CDR3 comprises 14 residues. The V gene end was trimmed by 6 bases and the J gene end by 5 bases; junction bases not matched to a gene: 7. The CDR3 protein is CATSHATGAETQYF. DNA for the CDR3: TGTGCCACCAGTCACGCGACAGGGGCGGAGACCCAGTACTTC.

V and J are TRBV9 and TRBJ1-2, with 8 bases lining up with TRBD1. Germline CDR1 reads SGDLS; CDR2 reads YYNGEE. J gave up 3 bases and V 4 bases, and 8 bases lay outside the gene matches. The CDR3 covers 15 residues. The CDR3 nucleotides read TGTGCCAGCAGCATCGGGATGACAGGGGACTATGGCTACACCTTC. Encoded protein: CASSIGMTGDYGYTF.

The chain couples TRBV5-5 to TRBJ1-2; 8 bases fit TRBD1. The CDR3 runs to 15 residues. The germline CDR1 and CDR2 sequences are SGHKS and YYEKEE (reference sequence). J gave up 5 bases and V 3 bases, and 9 bases lay outside the gene matches. DNA of the CDR3: TGTGCCAGCAGCTGGACCGGGACAGGAGAGTATGGCTACACCTTC. This codes for CASSWTGTGEYGYTF.

V usage is TRBV18 and J usage is TRBJ1-2, with 8 bases fitting TRBD1. Germline CDR1 reads KGHSH; CDR2 reads LQKENI. The CDR3 loop spans 14 amino acids. The trim removed 3 bases at V and 6 bases at J, leaving 6 bases unmatched. CDR3 loop: CASSPTTGGDGYTF. The CDR3 bases are TGTGCCAGCTCACCGACTACAGGGGGGGATGGCTACACCTTC.

Concerning this clone itself: The sample has other DNA sequences that encode this CDR3 too. This rearrangement joins TRBV7-3 to TRBJ1-1; D gene uncertain. This CDR3 contains 13 residues. Trimming removed 2 bases from V and 1 base from J, with 5 bases in between. Germline V gives CDR1 SGHTA, CDR2 FQGTGA. Written as DNA, the CDR3 is TGTGCCAGCAGCTTAGGCCAGAACACTGAAGCTTTCTTT. Protein product: CASSLGQNTEAFF. The entire variable domain, with the rest obtained from reference TRBV7-3 and TRBJ1-1, is as follows: GAGVSQTPSNKVTEKGKYVELRCDPISGHTALYWYRQSLGQGPEFLIYFQGTGAADDSGLPNDRFFAVRPEGSVSTLKIQRTERGDSAVYLCASSLGQNTEAFFGQGTRLTVV.

The CDR3 DNA sequence: TGTGCCAGCAGCCAAGATCTTGGGACAGGGGTCCAGCCCCAGCATTTT. Protein product: CASSQDLGTGVQPQHF. The chain uses TRBV3-1 (or the pseudogene TRBV3-2) and TRBJ1-5; 10 bases are a match to TRBD1. The V gene's germline CDR1 is LGHDT and CDR2 YNNKEL (reference sequence). The CDR3 runs 16 residues. The V gene end was trimmed by 0 bases and the J gene end by 7 bases; junction bases not matched to a gene: 6.